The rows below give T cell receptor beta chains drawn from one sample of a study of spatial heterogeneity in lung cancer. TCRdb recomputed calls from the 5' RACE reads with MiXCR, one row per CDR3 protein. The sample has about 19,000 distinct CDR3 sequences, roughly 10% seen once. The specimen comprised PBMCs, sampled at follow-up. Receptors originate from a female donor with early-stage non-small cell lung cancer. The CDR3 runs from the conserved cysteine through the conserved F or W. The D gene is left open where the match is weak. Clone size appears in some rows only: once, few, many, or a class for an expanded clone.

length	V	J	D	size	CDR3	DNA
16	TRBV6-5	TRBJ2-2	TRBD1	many	CASSKRTGVGTGELFF	TGTGCCAGCAGCAAGAGGACAGGGGTCGGCACCGGGGAGCTGTTTTTT
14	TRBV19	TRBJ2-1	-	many	CASSSTASYNEQFF	TGTGCCAGTAGTAGCACAGCCTCCTACAATGAGCAGTTCTTC
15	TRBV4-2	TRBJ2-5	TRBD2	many	CASSQVAGVAETQYF	TGTGCCAGCAGCCAGGTAGCGGGAGTGGCAGAGACCCAGTACTTC
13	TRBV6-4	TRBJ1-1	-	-	CASSEASSTEAFF	TGTGCCAGCAGTGAGGCTTCGAGCACTGAAGCTTTCTTT
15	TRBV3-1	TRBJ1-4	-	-	CASSGRGASQEKLFF	TGTGCCAGCAGCGGGAGGGGCGCTTCCCAAGAAAAACTGTTTTTT
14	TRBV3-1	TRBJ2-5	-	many	CASSPQGLQETQYF	TGTGCCAGCAGCCCACAGGGTTTACAAGAGACCCAGTACTTC
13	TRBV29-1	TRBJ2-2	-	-	CSVDTENTGELFF	TGCAGCGTTGATACAGAGAACACCGGGGAGCTGTTTTTT
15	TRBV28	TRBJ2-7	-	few	CASTLGQGSVYEQYF	TGTGCCAGCACCCTGGGGCAGGGCAGTGTCTACGAGCAGTACTTC
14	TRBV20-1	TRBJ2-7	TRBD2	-	CSARASGSLYEQYF	TGCAGTGCCAGAGCGAGCGGGAGCCTCTACGAGCAGTACTTC
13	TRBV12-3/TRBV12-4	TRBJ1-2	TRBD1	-	CASSTGGNYGYTF	TGTGCCAGCAGTACAGGGGGTAACTATGGCTACACCTTC
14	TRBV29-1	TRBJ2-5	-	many	CSVESPWGSETQYF	TGCAGCGTTGAATCCCCGTGGGGTTCGGAGACCCAGTACTTC
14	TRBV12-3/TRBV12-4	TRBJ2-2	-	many	CASSLAIRVGELFF	TGTGCCAGCAGTTTAGCGATACGTGTCGGGGAGCTGTTTTTT
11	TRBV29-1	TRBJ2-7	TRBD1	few	CSGDRGNEQYF	TGCAGCGGAGACAGGGGGAACGAGCAGTACTTC
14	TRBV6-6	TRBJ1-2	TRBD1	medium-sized	CASSTRAGGYGYTF	TGTGCCAGCAGTACCCGGGCAGGGGGCTATGGCTACACCTTC
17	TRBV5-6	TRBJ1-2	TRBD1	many	CASSFPPPTGTRYGYTF	TGTGCCAGCAGCTTCCCACCTCCGACAGGGACCCGTTATGGCTACACCTTC
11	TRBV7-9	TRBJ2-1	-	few	CASSLNNEQFF	TGTGCCAGCAGCTTGAACAATGAGCAGTTCTTC
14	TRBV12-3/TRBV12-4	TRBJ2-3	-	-	CASRRQGRADTQYF	TGTGCCAGCAGACGACAGGGGAGGGCAGATACGCAGTATTTT
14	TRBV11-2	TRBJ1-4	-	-	CASSLGQANEKLFF	TGTGCCAGCAGCCTCGGGCAGGCTAATGAAAAACTGTTTTTT
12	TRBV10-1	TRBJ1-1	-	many	CASSEPVGKAFF	TGCGCCAGCAGTGAACCGGTAGGGAAAGCTTTCTTT
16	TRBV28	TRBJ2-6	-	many	CATRRTQSSGANVLTF	TGTGCCACCCGAAGGACGCAAAGCTCTGGGGCCAACGTCCTGACTTTC
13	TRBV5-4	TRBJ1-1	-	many	CASSASQYTEAFF	TGTGCCAGCAGCGCCAGCCAGTACACTGAAGCTTTCTTT
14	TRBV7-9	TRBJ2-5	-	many	CASSSYSARETQYF	TGTGCCAGCAGCTCTTACTCGGCGAGAGAGACCCAGTACTTC
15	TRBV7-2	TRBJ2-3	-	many	CASSLGGSVTDTQYF	TGTGCCAGCAGCTTAGGGGGGAGTGTCACAGATACGCAGTATTTT
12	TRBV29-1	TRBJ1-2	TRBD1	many	CSVEDRDYGYTF	TGCAGCGTTGAGGACAGGGACTATGGCTACACCTTC
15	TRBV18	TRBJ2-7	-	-	CASSPPKGSSYEQYF	TGTGCCAGCTCACCACCTAAGGGGAGCTCCTACGAGCAGTACTTC
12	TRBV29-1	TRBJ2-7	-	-	CSGGGGGNEQYF	TGCAGCGGAGGAGGGGGGGGAAACGAGCAGTACTTC
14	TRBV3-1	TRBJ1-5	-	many	CASSPRQSNQPQHF	TGTGCCAGCAGCCCGCGACAGAGCAATCAGCCCCAGCATTTT
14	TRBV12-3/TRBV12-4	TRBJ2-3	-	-	CASRAQETADTQYF	TGTGCCAGCAGGGCCCAGGAGACGGCAGATACGCAGTATTTT
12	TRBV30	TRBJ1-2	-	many	CAWSPGRYGYTF	TGTGCCTGGAGTCCGGGACGCTATGGCTACACCTTC
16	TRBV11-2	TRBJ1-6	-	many	CASSPLGSLGGSPLHF	TGTGCCAGCAGCCCTCTAGGTAGTCTGGGGGGTTCACCCCTCCACTTT